Detailed here is one TCR beta chain. Which antigen it targets is not known. Base quality data are lacking; no much larger clone is found one base away. The entry originates in a study of cytomegalovirus exposure and HLA in healthy donors (dated by TCRdb to between 2016 and 2019). Regarding the study in general: In an earlier analysis of 587 of the donors, approximately 300 Gb of sequence data and 95 million to 130 million unique TCR beta sequences from 150 million to 200 million T cells were reported. Roughly 300 gigabases of sequencing data and approximately 91 million unique TCR sequences made up an early release that covered fewer than 650 HLA-typed donors. Among the roughly 430 genotyped donors, about 83% belonged to the genetic ancestry cluster associated with self-reported Caucasian donors. The study aimed to test whether signatures of past pathogen exposure could be identified by cataloging public T cell receptors. The study used immunosequencing to profile the T cell repertoires of approximately 640 subjects and linked those repertoires to cytomegalovirus serostatus. In addition to the first cohort of 666 subjects, a separate validation cohort of 130 or so different subjects was used. To predict cytomegalovirus infection status, the study brought together high-throughput TCR immunosequencing, statistical association of individual TCRs with disease status, and machine learning. In a later analysis, previously published TCR beta repertoires from about 670 donors were re-analyzed and high-resolution HLA genotyping was added so that TCR occurrence patterns could be studied. In the later analysis, no new phenotypic data were used to find candidate immune exposures; instead, reliance was placed on TCR beta sequences and their occurrence across donors. To decide whether each TCR beta V gene segment behaved as functional or pseudogenic, an earlier analysis of some 600 of the donors relied on high-throughput TCR beta sequencing. Donor age, sex, ethnicity and CMV serostatus were compiled alongside the repertoire data. In a later genetic analysis, genome-wide SNP genotypes for about 55% of the roughly 700 donors were used, and that subset was treated as a discovery cohort. All discovery cohort repertoires had been generated using a single sequencing platform. Both class I and class II loci were covered by HLA typing, at four-digit resolution. Typing coverage differed by locus: A, B, C, DRB1 and DQB1 were typed in about 620-630 donors, DQA1 in 522, DPA1 in 600 to 610, and DPB1 in approximately 450. Roughly five DR-DQ haplotypes were treated as single units for association and clustering because of strong linkage in the cohort. On average, about 200,000 unique TCR beta nucleotide sequences were sequenced per donor among a few hundred genotyped donors of the cohort, with about 17% of those sequences being non-productive.

From a lookup of the germline V gene, CDR1 and CDR2 are SGHAT and FQNNGV. The CDR3, from cysteine to phenylalanine, totals 16 residues. The entry retains the CDR3 DNA only, 48 bases that are in frame from base 1. Trimming accounts for 5 bases at V and 1 base at J, while the number of junction bases matched to no gene is 9. The cohort comprised several hundred healthy bone marrow donors. At the time of sampling, all cohort members were nominally healthy, though unrecorded immune exposures were likely present. The donor was CMV seronegative and was included in the group of several hundred seronegative cohort members. Each donor provided a peripheral blood sample, and peripheral blood mononuclear cells were used for TCR beta sequencing. Genomic DNA extraction from the blood cell samples was performed with the Qiagen DNeasy Blood Extraction Kit. General findings and caveats noted by the study authors: Broadly in line with IMGT annotations, most TCR beta V segments showed up in productive rearrangements about 87% or about 30% of the time in an earlier analysis of some 590 of the donors. In a later analysis, several top co-occurrence clusters were reported to appear linked to parvovirus B19, influenza, CMV and Epstein-Barr virus. The earlier analysis of nearly 600 of the donors excluded around 17 rarely observed V segments, including chromosome 9 orphons, because counts were too low. The 87-base-pair reads could not distinguish some IMGT-functional V segments, including TRBV6-2 and TRBV6-3, so those segments were excluded. The cohort was sequenced for TCR beta chains only, and without alpha or paired-chain data the features that could be detected were limited. In a later analysis, TCR association rates were found to vary across HLA loci, with the most associated TCRs seen for DRB1 alleles and the fewest for HLA-C alleles. The presence/absence analyses assumed that sequencing depth was roughly uniform across donors, and that assumption may not be true. In the study, 164 TCR beta chains were listed as associated with cytomegalovirus. The classifier was reported to diagnose cytomegalovirus status with high specificity and sensitivity in both the original cohort and the validation cohort. While some public TCRs were present in many individuals, most TCR sequences turned up only very rarely across donors. At a false discovery rate of 0.05, a later analysis linked fewer than 20,000 TCR beta sequences to specific HLA alleles. Linkage disequilibrium might explain the correlated functional status among segregating V segments, but an unknown experimental factor could not be ruled out. Because HLA typing was missing for some donors at each locus, association tests included only the typed subset. According to a later analysis, most CMV-associated TCR beta chains appeared to be HLA-restricted, and the HLA associations seemed to be driven largely by CMV exposure. Strong co-occurrence of HLA alleles, especially DR and DQ, made assigning TCR associations to individual alleles difficult. In a later analysis, HLA-associated TCR beta chains showed more clonal expansion and lower generation probabilities than non-associated chains that were equally common. A few of the identified cytomegalovirus-associated TCR beta chains were confirmed in vitro to be specific for cytomegalovirus antigens. According to a later genetic analysis, donors in an Asian-associated ancestry cluster had fewer N-insertions in productive TCRs than the roughly 700-donor mean. Immune exposure information for the cohort was limited to CMV serostatus. A cluster of highly shared sequence variants was judged likely to represent a technical artifact of the sequencing pipeline. It was suggested by the authors that the approach could potentially be generalized to other disease states and immunological phenotypes. A further reported finding was that TCR beta sequences accurately predicted the HLA-A and HLA-B alleles for most subjects in the first cohort. In a later genetic analysis, a missense DCLRE1C variant was associated with V-gene and J-gene trimming of TCR beta chains, and the association was replicated in an independent cohort.

The receptor library was made with the immunoSEQ multiplex PCR assay. For the multiplex PCR, a mixture combining 60 forward primers for TCR Vbeta segments and 13 reverse primers for TCR Jbeta segments was used. The CDR3 region of rearranged TCR beta genes was amplified from genomic DNA with a multiplex PCR assay. The amplified TCR beta libraries were sequenced on the Illumina HiSeq System as 87-base-pair reads. The study's processing was this. A later analysis counted about 82 million unique TCR beta chains across the 640 or so repertoires, and 9.5 million to 11 million of these chains were shared by at least two donors. To remove PCR and sequencing errors, raw reads were error-corrected and collapsed into unique sequences using a nearest-neighbor algorithm that merged closely related sequences. CDR3 sequences were aligned to IMGT reference sequences to assign V, D and J gene segments. Each retained sequence needed at least a six-nucleotide match to both a V gene segment and a J gene segment. A rearrangement counted as productive if the CDR3 had no stop codons and remained in frame with V and J, and every other rearrangement counted as non-productive. Following IMGT convention, CDR3 was defined as the stretch from the second conserved V-encoded cysteine to the conserved J-encoded phenylalanine. The earlier analysis of 587 of the donors excluded any sequence lacking an unambiguous match to a single V gene segment. In an earlier analysis of about 590 of the donors, a V segment was called functional when productive rearrangements were above 56.7%, and segregating when the standard deviation between donors exceeded 5%. A statistical classification framework was built for diagnosing cytomegalovirus status from the catalog of TCR beta chain sequences. In a later analysis, V and J genes were assigned by comparing TCR nucleotide sequences against IMGT/GENE-DB human TR gene sequences. The TCRdist pipeline was used in a later analysis to assign CDR3 sequences and most-parsimonious VDJ recombination scenarios. In a later analysis, every TCR beta chain was defined by the combination of its CDR3 amino acid sequence and its V-gene family, and reads without a unique V-gene family were dropped. As a way to deal with suspected cross-contamination and a sequencing artifact, a later analysis dropped roughly 620 nucleotide sequences that were highly shared and had low generation probability. A later analysis calculated a clonal expansion index for each public chain from normalized within-repertoire ranks of inferred template counts. In a later analysis, generation probabilities were computed with a VDJ recombination model fitted to out-of-frame rearrangements, and the resulting probabilities were checked against IGoR. In a later analysis, hypergeometric tests were used to score TCR-TCR, TCR-HLA and TCR-CMV co-occurrence, with a repertoire-size bias correction applied to TCR pairs. In a later analysis, false discovery rates were estimated by permuting HLA or CMV assignments 20 times. In a later analysis, co-occurring TCRs were grouped with DBSCAN, and TCRdist sequence similarity was added when clustering was performed within HLA-allele-positive subsets. For co-occurrence clustering, repertoires with fewer than 30,000 or more than 120,000 public chains were excluded, along with four or five repertoires with anomalous nucleotide sharing. Entries here come from immuneACCESS through TCRdb and include only in-frame sequences with V and J called. Some clones fail to appear in such tables; in the studies checked, an unresolved V gene covers under half of the shortfall, and the cause of the remainder is unknown. Clone size and V and J calls were adopted from that table, with D and trimming inferred from the DNA. The sample records under 40,000 clones, 75% to 85% of which are singletons. The top ten constitute about a tenth of the sample.

This TCR was sampled from a middle-aged woman in good health and CMV-seronegative. The rearrangement combines TRBV11-2 with TRBJ2-5, with 8 central nucleotides matching TRBD2. Sequencing input: PBMCs. The CDR3 reads CASSPTVSGVQETQYF. The bases read TGTGCCAGCAGCCCGACCGTTAGCGGGGTCCAAGAGACCCAGTACTTC.